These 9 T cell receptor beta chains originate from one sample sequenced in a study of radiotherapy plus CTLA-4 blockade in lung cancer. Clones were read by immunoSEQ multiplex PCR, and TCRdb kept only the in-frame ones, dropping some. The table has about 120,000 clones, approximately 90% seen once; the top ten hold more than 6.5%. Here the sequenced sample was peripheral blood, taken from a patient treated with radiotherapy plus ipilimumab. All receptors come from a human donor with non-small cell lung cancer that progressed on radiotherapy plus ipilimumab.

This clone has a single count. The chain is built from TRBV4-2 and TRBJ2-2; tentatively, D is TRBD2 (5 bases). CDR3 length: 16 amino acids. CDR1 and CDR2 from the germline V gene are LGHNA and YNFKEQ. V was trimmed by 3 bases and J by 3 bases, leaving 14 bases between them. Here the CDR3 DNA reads TGTGCCAGCAGCCACATTGAGGGAGTAGACACCGGGGAGCTGTTTTTT. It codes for CASSHIEGVDTGELFF.

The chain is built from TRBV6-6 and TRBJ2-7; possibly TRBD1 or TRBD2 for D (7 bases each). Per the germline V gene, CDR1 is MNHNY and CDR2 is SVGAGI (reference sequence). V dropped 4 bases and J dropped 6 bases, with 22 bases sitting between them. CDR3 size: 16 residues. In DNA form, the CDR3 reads TGTGCCAGCAGTTCCCAGGGGGGGGTTTACCCTCGCGAGCAGTACTTC. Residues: CASSSQGGVYPREQYF.

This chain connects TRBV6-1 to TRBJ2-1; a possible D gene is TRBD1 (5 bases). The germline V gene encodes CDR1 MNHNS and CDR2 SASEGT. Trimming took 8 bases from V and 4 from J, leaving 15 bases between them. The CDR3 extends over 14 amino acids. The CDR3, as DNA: TGTGCCAGCGGCTTTTGGGGCCAGTACAATGAGCAGTTCTTC. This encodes CASGFWGQYNEQFF.

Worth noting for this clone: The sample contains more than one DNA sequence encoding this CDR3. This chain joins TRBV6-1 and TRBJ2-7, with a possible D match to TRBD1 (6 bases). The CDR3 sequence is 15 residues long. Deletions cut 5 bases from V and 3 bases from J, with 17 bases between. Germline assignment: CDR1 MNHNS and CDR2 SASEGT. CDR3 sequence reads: CASSQILQGFYEQYF. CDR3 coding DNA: TGTGCCAGCAGTCAGATCCTACAGGGATTCTACGAGCAGTACTTC.

CDR3 sequence reads: CASSSLDSVSGELFF. The CDR3 bases are TGTGCCAGTAGTAGCTTGGACAGTGTTTCCGGGGAGCTGTTTTTT. The gene calls are TRBV19 and TRBJ2-2, with D maybe TRBD1 (6 bases). V lost 4 bases and J 6 bases, leaving 15 bases between the germline ends. Germline CDR1 and CDR2: LNHDA and SQIVND (reference sequence). There are 15 residues in the CDR3. Looking up the rest from reference TRBV19 and TRBJ2-2 gives the full variable domain: DGGITQSPKYLFRKEGQNVTLSCEQNLNHDAMYWYRQDPGQGLRLIYYSQIVNDFQKGDIAEGYSVSREKKESFPLTVTSAQKNPTAFYLCASSSLDSVSGELFFGEGSRLTVL.

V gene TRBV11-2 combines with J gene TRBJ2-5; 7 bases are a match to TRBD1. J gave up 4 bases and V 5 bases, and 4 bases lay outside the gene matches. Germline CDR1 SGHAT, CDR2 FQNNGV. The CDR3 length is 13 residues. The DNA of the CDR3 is TGTGCCAGCAGCCGAACAGGGGCAGAGACCCAGTACTTC. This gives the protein CASSRTGAETQYF. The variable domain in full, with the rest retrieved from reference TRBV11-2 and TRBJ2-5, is EAGVAQSPRYKIIEKRQSVAFWCNPISGHATLYWYQQILGQGPKLLIQFQNNGVVDDSQLPKDRFSAERLKGVDSTLKIQPAKLEDSAVYLCASSRTGAETQYFGPGTRLLVL.

The CDR3 region is CASSPPKLAEKDTGELFF. CDR3 nucleotides: TGTGCCAGCTCACCACCGAAGTTAGCGGAGAAGGACACCGGGGAGCTGTTTTTT. V is TRBV18 and J is TRBJ2-2; D might be TRBD2 (6 bases). The germline V and J ends were trimmed by 0 bases and 3 bases, with 17 bases remaining between them. CDR3 length equals 18 residues. Germline V gene lookup returns CDR1 KGHSH and CDR2 LQKENI.

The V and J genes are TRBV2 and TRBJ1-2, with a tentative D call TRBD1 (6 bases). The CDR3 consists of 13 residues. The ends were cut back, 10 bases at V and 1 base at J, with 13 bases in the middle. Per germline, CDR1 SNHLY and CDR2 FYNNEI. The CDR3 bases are TGTGCCACCTACAGGGTAGGTAACTATGGCTACACCTTC. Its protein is CATYRVGNYGYTF.

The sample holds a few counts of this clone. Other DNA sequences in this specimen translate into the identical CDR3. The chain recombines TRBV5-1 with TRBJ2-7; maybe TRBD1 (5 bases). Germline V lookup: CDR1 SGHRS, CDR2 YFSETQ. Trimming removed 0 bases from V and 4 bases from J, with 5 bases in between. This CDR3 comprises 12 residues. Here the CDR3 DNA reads TGCGCCAGCAGCTTGGAGGGGTACGAGCAGTACTTC. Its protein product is CASSLEGYEQYF.